This entry describes one T cell receptor (beta chain). Its specificity is not known. This sample was included in a study of shared clonotypes between healthy human individuals. Study-wide context: Every donor yielded three CD4 naive, three CD4 memory, two CD8 naive and one CD8 memory plate. Study outcomes and limitations: Rarefaction indicated that sorted-subset sequencing remained incomplete although depth was large.

V was clipped by 8 bases and J by 1 base, with 5 bases between them. The CDR3 extends over 11 amino acids. CDR1 and CDR2 (germline): SNHLY, FYNNEI. The DNA input per sorted-subset replicate PCR was roughly 210 ng, corresponding to 25,000 to 30,000 T cell genomes. TCRdb keeps only in-frame clones here, not all; method: immunoSEQ multiplex PCR. The sample gives about 2 million clones, approximately 94% of which show up once; approximately 1.2% is in the top ten. In the naive CD8 group, cells lacked CD45RO and were positively selected for CCR7, so terminally differentiated effector memory CD45RA+ cells were left out. All donors qualified as healthy HIV-negative adults and had experienced no recent acute infections or vaccinations.

The material sequenced was naive CD8+ T cells sorted from blood. The TCR originated in a man in his late teens or twenties in good health. The rearrangement links TRBV2 to TRBJ2-5; D is undetermined. Here the CDR3 DNA reads TGTGCCAGCTTGAGCCAAGAGACCCAGTACTTC. Encoded protein: CASLSQETQYF.